Listed below are T cell receptor beta chains from one sample, sequenced in a study of OX40 agonist ivuxolimab in advanced cancers. Some clones are missing from TCRdb's copy, which holds only in-frame ones; the method was immunoSEQ multiplex PCR. The sample consists of about 100,000 clones, around 94% of them appearing once. Sample: CD4+ or CD8+ T cells sorted from blood, taken in a trial of the OX40 agonist ivuxolimab. The receptors here all came from an adult with an advanced solid tumor such as melanoma, head and neck, liver or kidney cancer. Both conserved end residues are part of each CDR3. D genes are given only for firm matches. Only some rows state a clone size, as once, few, many or a class for expanded clones.

clone_size: NA
j_call: TRBJ1-2
v_call: TRBV6-5
d_call: NA
cdr3_length: 15
cdr3_nt: TGTGCCAGCAGTTACGTTGTGGGGGACCTCTATGGCTACACCTTC
cdr3_aa: CASSYVVGDLYGYTF

clone_size: NA
j_call: TRBJ2-2
v_call: TRBV9
d_call: TRBD1
cdr3_length: 14
cdr3_nt: TGTGCCAGCAGCGAACCGACAGGGGCCGGGGAGCTGTTTTTT
cdr3_aa: CASSEPTGAGELFF

clone_size: NA
j_call: TRBJ2-5
v_call: TRBV2
d_call: NA
cdr3_length: 14
cdr3_nt: TGTGCCACCAATGGACAGTCAACGGGGGAGACCCAGTACTTC
cdr3_aa: CATNGQSTGETQYF

clone_size: NA
j_call: TRBJ1-1
v_call: TRBV6-6
d_call: NA
cdr3_length: 15
cdr3_nt: TGTGCCAGCAGTTACCCGACAGGAGATAACACTGAAGCTTTCTTT
cdr3_aa: CASSYPTGDNTEAFF

clone_size: NA
j_call: TRBJ2-7
v_call: TRBV5-1
d_call: NA
cdr3_length: 12
cdr3_nt: TGCGCCAGCAGTGTAACCCCCTACGAGCAGTACTTC
cdr3_aa: CASSVTPYEQYF

clone_size: NA
j_call: TRBJ2-1
v_call: TRBV12-5
d_call: NA
cdr3_length: 14
cdr3_nt: TGTGCTAGTGCCACAGGGAGCTCCTACAATGAGCAGTTCTTC
cdr3_aa: CASATGSSYNEQFF

clone_size: once
j_call: TRBJ2-1
v_call: TRBV13
d_call: NA
cdr3_length: 13
cdr3_nt: TGTGCCAGCAGCTTACACAGGGACAATGAGCAGTTCTTC
cdr3_aa: CASSLHRDNEQFF

clone_size: NA
j_call: TRBJ1-1
v_call: TRBV5-1
d_call: NA
cdr3_length: 13
cdr3_nt: TGCGCCAGCAGCTTAAGAGTAAACACTGAAGCTTTCTTT
cdr3_aa: CASSLRVNTEAFF

clone_size: NA
j_call: TRBJ2-6
v_call: TRBV9
d_call: NA
cdr3_length: 20
cdr3_nt: TGTGCCAGCAGCGTAGACCCAGTCTCCTTGGACGACTCTGGGGCCAACGTCCTGACTTTC
cdr3_aa: CASSVDPVSLDDSGANVLTF

clone_size: NA
j_call: TRBJ1-2
v_call: TRBV5-1
d_call: NA
cdr3_length: 13
cdr3_nt: TGCGCCAGCGGAACGGGACCTGCAGGTGGCTACACCTTC
cdr3_aa: CASGTGPAGGYTF

clone_size: NA
j_call: TRBJ2-5
v_call: TRBV5-6
d_call: NA
cdr3_length: 13
cdr3_nt: TGTGCTCCAAAAGGAAGGGGGCAAGAGACCCAGTACTTC
cdr3_aa: CAPKGRGQETQYF

clone_size: NA
j_call: TRBJ2-1
v_call: TRBV6-5
d_call: NA
cdr3_length: 14
cdr3_nt: TGTGCCAGCAGTTACTCTTTAAGTAGGAATGAGCAGTTCTTC
cdr3_aa: CASSYSLSRNEQFF

clone_size: NA
j_call: TRBJ2-1
v_call: TRBV29-1
d_call: NA
cdr3_length: 12
cdr3_nt: TGCAGCGTTGAGCAGGGGTCGGTTGAGCAGTTCTTC
cdr3_aa: CSVEQGSVEQFF

clone_size: NA
j_call: TRBJ2-7
v_call: TRBV6-5
d_call: NA
cdr3_length: 13
cdr3_nt: TGTGCCAGCAGTTACGGCGGCTGGGGGGAGCAGTACTTC
cdr3_aa: CASSYGGWGEQYF

clone_size: NA
j_call: TRBJ2-7
v_call: TRBV11-2
d_call: NA
cdr3_length: 14
cdr3_nt: TGTGCCAGCAGCTTGGGACACCGGGGGTACGAGCAGTACTTC
cdr3_aa: CASSLGHRGYEQYF

clone_size: NA
j_call: TRBJ2-1
v_call: TRBV6-5
d_call: NA
cdr3_length: 13
cdr3_nt: TGTGCCAGCAGTCACGGAGCTCTAAATGAGCAGTTCTTC
cdr3_aa: CASSHGALNEQFF

clone_size: NA
j_call: TRBJ2-7
v_call: TRBV4-3
d_call: NA
cdr3_length: 16
cdr3_nt: TGCGCCAGCAGCCAAGATTACCCGGGGAGCTCCTACGAGCAGTACTTC
cdr3_aa: CASSQDYPGSSYEQYF